Listed below are T cell receptor beta chains from one sample, sequenced in a study of control samples from healthy donors and cancer patients. The data were produced by immunoSEQ multiplex PCR, yet TCRdb's version contains in-frame clones alone and is incomplete. The sample holds 150,000 to 200,000 clones, about nine tenths seen once. The sample consisted of blood. The receptors stem from a woman under 40 in good health. Each CDR3 is given with its conserved first and last residue. The D gene is left open where the match is weak. Some rows have no size entry. The others give once, few or many, or a class for an expanded clone.

>TRBJ2-5|TRBD2|TRBV19|NA
CASSMIAGAGETQYF
TGTGCCAGTAGTATGATAGCGGGAGCGGGGGAGACCCAGTACTTC
>TRBJ2-5|TRBD2|TRBV28|NA
CASSISGRWETQYF
TGTGCCAGCAGTATTAGCGGGAGATGGGAGACCCAGTACTTC
>TRBJ1-5|NA|TRBV30|once
CAWREKGTQPQHF
TGTGCCTGGAGGGAGAAGGGGACTCAGCCCCAGCATTTT
>TRBJ1-1|NA|TRBV3-1/TRBV3-2|few
CASSPGTEAFF
TGTGCCAGCTCCCCAGGGACTGAAGCTTTCTTT
>TRBJ2-7|TRBD2|TRBV4-3|NA
CASSQVPSGSSYEQYF
TGCGCCAGCAGCCAAGTTCCTAGCGGGAGCTCCTACGAGCAGTACTTC
>TRBJ2-5|NA|TRBV6-6|NA
CASSFWLGRQETQYF
TGTGCCAGCAGTTTTTGGTTGGGCAGGCAAGAGACCCAGTACTTC
>TRBJ2-3|NA|TRBV19|once
CASSIWGSQGDTQYF
TGTGCCAGTAGTATATGGGGGAGCCAGGGAGATACGCAGTATTTT
>TRBJ1-2|NA|TRBV19|NA
CASSTPGQGHGYTF
TGTGCCAGTAGTACCCCGGGGCAGGGCCATGGCTACACCTTC
>TRBJ1-4|TRBD1|TRBV7-8|NA
CASSTDRVGEKLFF
TGTGCCAGCAGCACGGACAGGGTAGGGGAAAAACTGTTTTTT
>TRBJ1-2|TRBD1|TRBV6-5|NA
CASSLRTGNYGYTF
TGTGCCAGCAGTCTCCGGACAGGGAACTATGGCTACACCTTC
>TRBJ1-2|NA|TRBV6-5|NA
CASKEGQAPNYGYTF
TGTGCCAGCAAAGAAGGGCAGGCACCTAACTATGGCTACACCTTC